This T cell receptor (beta chain) was found in a study of blood T cell repertoires in COVID-19 (dated by TCRdb to 2019 to 2021). Turning to the overall study: Collaborator samples came from the United States, Italy and Spain and covered acute and convalescent phases of COVID-19. The sample metadata nearly always contained a de-identified subject ID, COVID-19 status, age in years and sex. The dataset comprised deeply sampled blood TCRbeta repertoires from subjects exposed to, actively infected with, or recovered from COVID-19. HLA class I and class II types, where available, came from metadata supplied by the sample provider rather than from assay-based typing. The samples were drawn from the first 160 participants of the ongoing ImmuneRACE study and from over 950 subjects provided by 6 global collaborators. The repertoires were released in a freely available public database meant as a resource for research on the immune response to SARS-CoV-2. The material from the prospective study consisted of cDNA or gDNA derived from T cells, B-cell-depleted T cells, or PBMCs.

A second Seattle source provided samples from volunteer blood donors who had recovered from COVID-19. Collaborating institutions collected whole blood in K2EDTA tubes following their own protocols. For TCRbeta analysis, collaborator samples were shipped as frozen whole blood, as isolated PBMCs, or as DNA extracted from either sample type. The CDR3, cysteine through phenylalanine, is 18 amino acids long. Of all the DNA, just the CDR3 is kept, 54 bases in frame from base 1. For CDR1 and CDR2, the germline V gene (reference sequence) lists MNHNY and SVGAGI. Clipping removes 5 bases from V and 2 bases from J, with 8 as the unmatched junction base count. What the authors observed across the whole study: Clinical and demographic metadata were provided uncurated, with the amount varying by source and participant.

TCRbeta CDR3 regions were amplified from genomic DNA by means of the immunoSEQ Assay, a bias-controlled multiplex PCR. In the authors' own workflow: The number of nucleated cells in each sample was estimated by amplification of reference gene primers within the assay. To quantify the absolute abundance of each unique TCRbeta CDR3 rearrangement, sequence reads were collapsed and filtered. For each sample, productive Simpson clonality was calculated as the square root of Simpson's diversity index over productive rearrangements. Not all clones reach the TCRdb copy of this immuneACCESS table, which keeps in-frame sequences only. Checked studies attribute under half of the gap to unresolved V genes and leave the rest unexplained. That table supplies the V and J calls and clone size; D and trimming were determined from the DNA. The sample includes just over 250,000 clones, with approximately 86% observed a single time. The ten biggest clones cover around 10% of the sample.

Comment on this clone: Its target antigen remains unknown. Nothing much larger sits one base from this clone, and base qualities are not available.

The receptor's source is a man aged 35 to 55 who had recovered from COVID-19. The chain employs TRBV6-6 and TRBJ2-6; TRBD1 agrees with 11 junctional bases. Sequencing was carried out using peripheral blood. The CDR3 here reads CASSPRDRGFPGANVLTF. The DNA reads TGTGCCAGCAGTCCTAGGGACAGGGGGTTTCCTGGGGCCAACGTCCTGACTTTC.